One sample yielded the 12 T cell receptor beta chains listed below, sequenced in a study of neurological immune-mediated disorders. TCRdb processed the 5' RACE reads anew with MiXCR; each CDR3 protein has one entry. The table records 71,000 or so distinct CDR3 sequences, around 4.6% of them present only once. The sequenced sample was PBMCs. All receptors derive from a woman in her twenties or thirties with multiple sclerosis.

The V and J genes are TRBV10-3 and TRBJ2-4, with D maybe TRBD1 (5 bases). Germline V gene lookup returns CDR1 ENHRY and CDR2 SYGVKD. CDR3 length: 16 residues. V was clipped by 10 bases and J by 1 base, with 20 bases between them. The CDR3 DNA reads TGTGCCACCCTCCCCGGCCAGGGCGAGGCCAAAAACATTCAGTACTTC. Translated: CATLPGQGEAKNIQYF.

In its sample, this clonotype was seen many times. The chain uses TRBV7-2 and TRBJ1-5; a weak D match, TRBD1 (6 bases). Germline assignment: CDR1 SGHTA and CDR2 FQGNSA. Trimming stripped 5 bases from V and 3 bases from J, with 8 bases between. The CDR3 spans 13 residues. The CDR3 loop reads CASSRDTNQPQHF. The CDR3 DNA is TGTGCCAGCAGCCGGGACACCAATCAGCCCCAGCATTTT.

This clonotype was counted ten times or more. The rearrangement joins TRBV5-6 to TRBJ2-5, with D uncertain. V lost 3 bases to trimming and J lost 0 bases, with 21 bases between them. Germline V gives CDR1 SGHDT, CDR2 YYEEEE. The CDR3 contains 18 residues. CDR3 bases: TGTGCCAGCAGCTACCTTGTCCTAGGGCCGGATTACCAAGAGACCCAGTACTTC. Protein product: CASSYLVLGPDYQETQYF.

In this sample, this clonotype turned up many times. V gene TRBV5-1 combines with J gene TRBJ2-1; TRBD2 agrees at 7 bases. V trimming: 0 bases; J trimming: 0 bases; junction bases outside the gene matches: 6. CDR1 is SGHRS, CDR2 YFSETQ, per germline. CDR3 length equals 17 residues. CDR3 sequence reads: CASSLGPGGSSYNEQFF. For the CDR3, the DNA is TGCGCCAGCAGCTTGGGCCCCGGGGGGAGCTCCTACAATGAGCAGTTCTTC.

This clonotype occurred many times. The chain employs TRBV7-9 and TRBJ2-7; unclear D gene. The V gene lost 5 bases and the J gene lost 4 bases, with 9 bases spanning the gap. This CDR3 contains 12 residues. Looked up from germline, CDR1 is SEHNR and CDR2 is FQNEAQ (reference sequence). CDR3 nucleotide sequence: TGTGCCAGCAGCCCCGTCCCGTACGAGCAGTACTTC. This codes for CASSPVPYEQYF.

This chain's CDR3 is CASSPGLAVNSPLHF. The DNA of the CDR3 is TGTGCCAGCTCACCGGGATTGGCAGTTAATTCACCCCTCCACTTT. The gene calls are TRBV18 and TRBJ1-6; D ambiguous. Germline lookup yields CDR1 KGHSH and CDR2 LQKENI. V was clipped by 3 bases and J by 6 bases, with 12 bases between them. This CDR3 has 15 residues.

This clonotype was observed a handful of times. This chain connects TRBV7-2 to TRBJ2-2, with D possibly TRBD1 on 5 matching bases. Trimming cost V 5 bases and J 4 bases, with 11 bases left between them. CDR1 is SGHTA, CDR2 FQGNSA, per germline. The CDR3 extends over 14 amino acids. CDR3 amino acids: CASSPTVTTGELFF. CDR3 sequence (DNA): TGTGCCAGCAGCCCGACAGTGACCACCGGGGAGCTGTTTTTT.

The chain has TRBV15 and TRBJ2-1; D is ambiguous. The length of the CDR3 is 15 residues. Germline CDR1 and CDR2: LNHNV and YYDKDF (reference sequence). V was trimmed by 1 base and J by 12 bases, leaving 19 bases between them. Written as DNA, the CDR3 is TGTGCCACCAGCAGAGTCGGTACCCGCCAGGTCGGGCAGTTCTTC. It is translated as CATSRVGTRQVGQFF.

This clonotype was recorded many times. The rearrangement uses TRBV7-9 and TRBJ2-1; D is unclear. From germline, CDR1 is SEHNR and CDR2 FQNEAQ (reference sequence). With 3 bases removed from V and 8 bases from J, the gap between germline ends came to 11 bases. This CDR3 has 13 amino acids. This chain's CDR3 is CASSFLTPYEQFF. The CDR3 nucleotides read TGTGCCAGCAGCTTCTTGACTCCCTATGAGCAGTTCTTC.

The chain combines TRBV11-2 with TRBJ2-3; unclear D gene. Germline CDR1 reads SGHAT; CDR2 reads FQNNGV. The germline V and J ends were trimmed by 1 base and 0 bases, with 8 bases remaining between them. This CDR3 is 15 amino acids long. CDR3 DNA sequence: TGTGCCAGCAGCTTAGTTACGATAAGCACAGATACGCAGTATTTT. Amino acids: CASSLVTISTDTQYF.

This clonotype was counted only a few times. The chain carries TRBV20-1 and TRBJ2-7; D possibly matches TRBD1 or TRBD2 (6 bases each). This CDR3 has 13 residues. V lost 3 bases and J 6 bases, leaving 15 bases between the germline ends. Germline V CDR1 and CDR2: DFQATT, SNEGSKA (reference sequence). The CDR3 loop reads CSASDWGAPEQYF. The CDR3 nucleotides read TGCAGTGCTAGTGATTGGGGGGCGCCCGAGCAGTACTTC.

This clonotype was counted many times. This sequence joins TRBV20-1 and TRBJ2-5, with 10 bases identical to TRBD2. Germline V gene data show CDR1 as DFQATT and CDR2 as SNEGSKA (reference sequence). This CDR3 region has 18 residues. The V segment lost 3 bases and the J segment 5 bases; nucleotides outside the gene matches: 18. The CDR3 loop reads CSARGVLASGGPGETQYF. Written as DNA, the CDR3 is TGCAGTGCTAGGGGAGTACTGGCTAGCGGGGGCCCCGGGGAGACCCAGTACTTC.